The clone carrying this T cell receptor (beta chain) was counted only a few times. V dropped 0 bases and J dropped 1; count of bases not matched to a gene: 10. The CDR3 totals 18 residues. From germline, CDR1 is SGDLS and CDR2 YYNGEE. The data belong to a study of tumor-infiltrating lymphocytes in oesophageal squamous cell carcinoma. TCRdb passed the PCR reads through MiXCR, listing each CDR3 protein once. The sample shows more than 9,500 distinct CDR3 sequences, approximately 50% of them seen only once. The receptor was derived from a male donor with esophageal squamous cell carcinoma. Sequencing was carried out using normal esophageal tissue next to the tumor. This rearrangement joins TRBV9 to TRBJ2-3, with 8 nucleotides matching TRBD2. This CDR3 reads CASSVVGTSGGGTDTQYF. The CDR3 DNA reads TGTGCCAGCAGCGTAGTTGGAACTAGCGGAGGGGGCACAGATACGCAGTATTTT. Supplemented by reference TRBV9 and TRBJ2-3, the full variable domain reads DSGVTQTPKHLITATGQRVTLRCSPRSGDLSVYWYQQSLDQGLQFLIQYYNGEERAKGNILERFSAQQFPDLHSELNLSSLELGDSALYFCASSVVGTSGGGTDTQYFGPGTRLTVL.